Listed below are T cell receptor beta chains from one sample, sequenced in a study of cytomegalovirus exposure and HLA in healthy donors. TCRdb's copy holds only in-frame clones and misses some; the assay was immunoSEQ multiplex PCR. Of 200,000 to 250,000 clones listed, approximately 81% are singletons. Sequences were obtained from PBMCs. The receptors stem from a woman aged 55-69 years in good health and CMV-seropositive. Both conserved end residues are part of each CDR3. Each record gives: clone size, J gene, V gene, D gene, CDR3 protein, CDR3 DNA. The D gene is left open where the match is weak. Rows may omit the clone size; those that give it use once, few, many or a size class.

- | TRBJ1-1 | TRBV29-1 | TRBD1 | CSAFGQGKNTEAFF | TGCAGCGCCTTTGGACAGGGAAAGAACACTGAAGCTTTCTTT
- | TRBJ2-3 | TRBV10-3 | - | CAIRDYTDTQYF | TGTGCCATCAGGGACTACACAGATACGCAGTATTTT
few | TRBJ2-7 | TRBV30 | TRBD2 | CAWSNGLAGVSYEQYF | TGTGCCTGGAGTAACGGACTAGCGGGAGTCTCCTACGAGCAGTACTTC
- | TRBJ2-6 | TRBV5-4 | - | CASSFAPGVLTF | TGTGCCAGCAGCTTTGCTCCCGGCGTCCTGACTTTC
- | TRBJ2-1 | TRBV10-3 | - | CAISESGALSYNEQFF | TGTGCCATCAGTGAGTCGGGAGCGCTCTCCTACAATGAGCAGTTCTTC
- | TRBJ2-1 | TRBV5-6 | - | CASRGIDRRHEQFF | TGTGCCAGCAGGGGGATAGACAGGCGGCATGAGCAGTTCTTC
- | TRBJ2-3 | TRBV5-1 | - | CASSLPELQGYYDTQYF | TGCGCCAGCAGCCTCCCTGAACTACAGGGATACTACGATACGCAGTATTTT
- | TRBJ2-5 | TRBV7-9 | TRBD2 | CASSRGGRLAGEETQYF | TGTGCCAGCAGCCGAGGGGGCAGGCTAGCGGGGGAAGAGACCCAGTACTTC
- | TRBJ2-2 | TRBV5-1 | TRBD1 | CASSSPGTGSTGELFF | TGCGCCAGCAGCTCTCCCGGGACAGGGTCCACCGGGGAGCTGTTTTTT
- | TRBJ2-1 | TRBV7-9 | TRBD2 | CASSLGAGLYNEQFF | TGTGCCAGCAGCTTGGGAGCGGGATTGTACAATGAGCAGTTCTTC
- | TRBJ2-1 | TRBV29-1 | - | CSVGVRSSYNEQFF | TGCAGCGTTGGGGTCCGGAGCTCCTACAATGAGCAGTTCTTC
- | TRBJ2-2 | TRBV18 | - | CASSPSAGELFF | TGTGCCAGCTCACCTTCCGCGGGGGAGCTGTTTTTT
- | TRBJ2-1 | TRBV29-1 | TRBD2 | CSGRAGNSYNEQFF | TGCAGCGGTAGAGCGGGAAACTCCTACAATGAGCAGTTCTTC
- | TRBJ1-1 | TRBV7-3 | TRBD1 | CASSLTGITEAFF | TGTGCCAGCAGCTTGACAGGGATCACTGAAGCTTTCTTT
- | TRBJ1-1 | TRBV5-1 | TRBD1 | CASSRTGQGWSEAFF | TGCGCCAGCAGCAGAACGGGACAGGGGTGGTCTGAAGCTTTCTTT
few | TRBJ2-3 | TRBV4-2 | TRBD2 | CASKPTSGWVTDTQYF | TGTGCCAGCAAACCGACTAGCGGGTGGGTCACAGATACGCAGTATTTT
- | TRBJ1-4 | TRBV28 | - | CASSTAGGVQEKLFF | TGTGCCAGCAGTACCGCGGGAGGAGTCCAGGAAAAACTGTTTTTT